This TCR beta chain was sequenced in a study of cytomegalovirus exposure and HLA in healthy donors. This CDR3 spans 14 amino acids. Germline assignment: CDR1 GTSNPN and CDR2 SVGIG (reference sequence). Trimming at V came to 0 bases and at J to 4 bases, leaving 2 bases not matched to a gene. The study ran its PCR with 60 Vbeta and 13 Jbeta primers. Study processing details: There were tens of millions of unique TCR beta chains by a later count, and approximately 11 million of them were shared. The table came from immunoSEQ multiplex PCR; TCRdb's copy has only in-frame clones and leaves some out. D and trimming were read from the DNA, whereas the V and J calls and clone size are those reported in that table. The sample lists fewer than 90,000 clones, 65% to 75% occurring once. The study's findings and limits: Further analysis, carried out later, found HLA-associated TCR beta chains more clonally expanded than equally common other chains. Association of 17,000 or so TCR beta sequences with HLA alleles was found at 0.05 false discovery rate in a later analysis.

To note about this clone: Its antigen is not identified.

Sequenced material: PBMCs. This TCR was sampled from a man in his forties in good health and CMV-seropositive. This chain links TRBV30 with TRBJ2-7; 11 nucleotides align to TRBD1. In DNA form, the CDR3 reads TGTGCCTGGAGTGTGGGGACAGGGGGGTACGAGCAGTACTTC. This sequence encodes CAWSVGTGGYEQYF.